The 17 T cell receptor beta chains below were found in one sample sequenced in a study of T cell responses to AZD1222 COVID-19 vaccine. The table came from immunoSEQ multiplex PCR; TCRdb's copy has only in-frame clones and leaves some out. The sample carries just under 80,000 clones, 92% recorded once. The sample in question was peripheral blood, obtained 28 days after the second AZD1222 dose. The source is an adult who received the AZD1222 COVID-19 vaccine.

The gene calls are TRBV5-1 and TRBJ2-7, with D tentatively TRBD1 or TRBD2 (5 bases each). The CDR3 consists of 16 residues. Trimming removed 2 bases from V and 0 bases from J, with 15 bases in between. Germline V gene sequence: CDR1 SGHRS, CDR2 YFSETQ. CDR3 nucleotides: TGCGCCAGCAGCTTCATCAGGGAGCCCATCTCCTACGAGCAGTACTTC. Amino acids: CASSFIREPISYEQYF.

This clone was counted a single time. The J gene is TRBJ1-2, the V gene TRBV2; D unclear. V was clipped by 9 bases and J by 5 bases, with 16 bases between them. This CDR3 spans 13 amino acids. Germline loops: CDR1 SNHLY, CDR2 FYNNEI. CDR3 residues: CARERSLTYGYTF. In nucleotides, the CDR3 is TGTGCCAGGGAAAGAAGCTTAACATATGGCTACACCTTC.

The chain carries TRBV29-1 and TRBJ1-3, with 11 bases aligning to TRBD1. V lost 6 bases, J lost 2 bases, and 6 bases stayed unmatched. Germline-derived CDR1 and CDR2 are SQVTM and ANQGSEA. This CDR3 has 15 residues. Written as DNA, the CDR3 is TGCAGCGTCGGGGACAGGGGGTTTACTGGAAACACCATATATTTT. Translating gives CSVGDRGFTGNTIYF.

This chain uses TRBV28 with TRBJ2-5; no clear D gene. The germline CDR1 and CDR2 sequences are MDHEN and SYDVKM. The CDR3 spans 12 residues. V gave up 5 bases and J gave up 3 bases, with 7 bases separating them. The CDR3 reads CASSPVEETQYF. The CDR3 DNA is TGTGCCAGCAGTCCGGTCGAAGAGACCCAGTACTTC.

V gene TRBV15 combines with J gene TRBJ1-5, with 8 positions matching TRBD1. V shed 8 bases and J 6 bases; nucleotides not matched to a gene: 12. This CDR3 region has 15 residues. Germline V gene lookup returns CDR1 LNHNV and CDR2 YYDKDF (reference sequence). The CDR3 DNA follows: TGTGCCACCGGACAGGGAAAGACCAGAGGTCAGCCCCAGCATTTT. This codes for CATGQGKTRGQPQHF. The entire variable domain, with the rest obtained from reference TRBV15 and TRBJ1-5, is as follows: DAMVIQNPRYQVTQFGKPVTLSCSQTLNHNVMYWYQQKSSQAPKLLFHYYDKDFNNEADTPDNFQSRRPNTSFCFLDIRSPGLGDTAMYLCATGQGKTRGQPQHFGDGTRLSIL.

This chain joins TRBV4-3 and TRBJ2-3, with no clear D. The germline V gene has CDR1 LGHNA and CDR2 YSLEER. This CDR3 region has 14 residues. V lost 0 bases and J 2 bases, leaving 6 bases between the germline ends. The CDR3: CASSQDPNTDTQYF. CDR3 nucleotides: TGCGCCAGCAGCCAAGATCCGAACACAGATACGCAGTATTTT.

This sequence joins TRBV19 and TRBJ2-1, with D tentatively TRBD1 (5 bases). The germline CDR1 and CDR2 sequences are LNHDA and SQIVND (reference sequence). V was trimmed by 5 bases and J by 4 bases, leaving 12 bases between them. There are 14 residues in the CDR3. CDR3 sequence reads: CASSRAGIYNEQFF. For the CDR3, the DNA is TGTGCCAGTAGTCGCGCAGGGATTTACAATGAGCAGTTCTTC. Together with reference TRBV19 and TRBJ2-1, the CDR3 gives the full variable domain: DGGITQSPKYLFRKEGQNVTLSCEQNLNHDAMYWYRQDPGQGLRLIYYSQIVNDFQKGDIAEGYSVSREKKESFPLTVTSAQKNPTAFYLCASSRAGIYNEQFFGPGTRLTVL.

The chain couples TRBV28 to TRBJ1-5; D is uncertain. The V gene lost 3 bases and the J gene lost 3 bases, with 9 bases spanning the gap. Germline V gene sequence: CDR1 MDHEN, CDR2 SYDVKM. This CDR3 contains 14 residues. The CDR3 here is CASSFGGTNQPQHF. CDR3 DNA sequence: TGTGCCAGCAGTTTCGGAGGAACCAATCAGCCCCAGCATTTT.

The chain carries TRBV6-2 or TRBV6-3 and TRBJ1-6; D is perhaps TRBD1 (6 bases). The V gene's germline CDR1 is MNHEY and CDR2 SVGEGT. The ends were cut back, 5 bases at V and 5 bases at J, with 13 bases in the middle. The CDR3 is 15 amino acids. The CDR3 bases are TGTGCCAGCAGTCTTTACAGGGTGAATAATTCACCCCTCCACTTT. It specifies CASSLYRVNNSPLHF.

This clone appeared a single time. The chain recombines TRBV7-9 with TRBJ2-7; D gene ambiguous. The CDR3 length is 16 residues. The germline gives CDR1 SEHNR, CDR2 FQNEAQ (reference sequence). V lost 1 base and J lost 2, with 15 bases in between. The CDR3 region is CASSLGPREVPYEQYF. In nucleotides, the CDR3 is TGTGCCAGCAGCTTAGGCCCCAGAGAGGTCCCCTACGAGCAGTACTTC.

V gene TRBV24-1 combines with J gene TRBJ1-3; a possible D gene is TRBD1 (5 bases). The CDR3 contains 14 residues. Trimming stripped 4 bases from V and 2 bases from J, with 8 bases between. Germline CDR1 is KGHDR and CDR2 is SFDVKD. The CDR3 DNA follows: TGTGCCACCAGTGAGGGACTTCCTGGAAACACCATATATTTT. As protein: CATSEGLPGNTIYF.

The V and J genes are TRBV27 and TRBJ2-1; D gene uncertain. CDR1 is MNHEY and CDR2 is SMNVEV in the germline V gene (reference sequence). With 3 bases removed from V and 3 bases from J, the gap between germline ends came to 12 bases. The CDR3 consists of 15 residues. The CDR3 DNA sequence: TGTGCCAGCAGTTTGGGTAGCCCCGTCTACAATGAGCAGTTCTTC. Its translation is CASSLGSPVYNEQFF.

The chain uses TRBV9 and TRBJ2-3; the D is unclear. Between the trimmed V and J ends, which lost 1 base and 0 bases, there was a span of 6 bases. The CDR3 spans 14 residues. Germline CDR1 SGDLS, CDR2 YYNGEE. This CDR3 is CASSVLGSTDTQYF. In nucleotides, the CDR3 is TGTGCCAGCAGCGTATTGGGAAGCACAGATACGCAGTATTTT.

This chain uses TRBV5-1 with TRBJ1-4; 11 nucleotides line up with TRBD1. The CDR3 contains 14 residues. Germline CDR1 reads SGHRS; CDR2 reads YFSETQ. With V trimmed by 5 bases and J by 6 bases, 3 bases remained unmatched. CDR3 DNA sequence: TGCGCCAGCAGATGGACAGGGGGCGATGAAAAACTGTTTTTT. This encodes CASRWTGGDEKLFF.

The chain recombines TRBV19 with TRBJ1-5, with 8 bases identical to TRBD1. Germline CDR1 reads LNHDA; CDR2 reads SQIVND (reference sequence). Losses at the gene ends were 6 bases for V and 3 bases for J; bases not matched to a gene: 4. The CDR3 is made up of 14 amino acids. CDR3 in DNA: TGTGCCAGTAGGCAGGGGGCACTCAATCAGCCCCAGCATTTT. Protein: CASRQGALNQPQHF. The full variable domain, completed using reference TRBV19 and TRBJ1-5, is DGGITQSPKYLFRKEGQNVTLSCEQNLNHDAMYWYRQDPGQGLRLIYYSQIVNDFQKGDIAEGYSVSREKKESFPLTVTSAQKNPTAFYLCASRQGALNQPQHFGDGTRLSIL.

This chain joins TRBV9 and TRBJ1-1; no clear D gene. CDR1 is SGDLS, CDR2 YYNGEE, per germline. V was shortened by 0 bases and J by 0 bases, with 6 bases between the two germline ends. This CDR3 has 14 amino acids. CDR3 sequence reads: CASSVGRLNTEAFF. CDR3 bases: TGTGCCAGCAGCGTAGGACGGTTGAACACTGAAGCTTTCTTT. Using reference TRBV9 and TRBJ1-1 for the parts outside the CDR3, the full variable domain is DSGVTQTPKHLITATGQRVTLRCSPRSGDLSVYWYQQSLDQGLQFLIQYYNGEERAKGNILERFSAQQFPDLHSELNLSSLELGDSALYFCASSVGRLNTEAFFGQGTRLTVV.

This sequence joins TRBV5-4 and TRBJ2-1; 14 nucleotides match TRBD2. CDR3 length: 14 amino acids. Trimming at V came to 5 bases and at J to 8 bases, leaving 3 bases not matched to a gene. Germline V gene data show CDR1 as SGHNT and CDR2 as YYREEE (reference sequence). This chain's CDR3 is CASRPGLAGDEQFF. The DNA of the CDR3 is TGTGCCAGCAGACCGGGACTAGCGGGAGATGAGCAGTTCTTC.